The 11 T cell receptor beta chains presented below share a single source sample, sequenced in a study of shared clonotypes between healthy human individuals. The method was immunoSEQ multiplex PCR; TCRdb's version includes in-frame clones alone and lacks a portion of them. This table has about 770,000 clones, just under 75% appearing once. The sequenced material came from memory CD4+ T cells sorted from blood. Subset noted: CD45RA-negative fraction. The source is a woman aged 25 to 39 in good health.

V usage is TRBV21-1 and J usage is TRBJ2-7; TRBD1 is taken as the D call from the table, unchecked against the DNA. TRBV21-1 represents a pseudogene. This CDR3 has 12 amino acids. The CDR3 nucleotides read TGTGCCAGCATTAAGGGGACCTACGAGCAGTACTTC. Residues: CASIKGTYEQYF.

V and J are TRBV27 and TRBJ1-5; D possibly corresponds to TRBD1 (6 bases). V lost 3 bases to trimming and J lost 1 base, with 16 bases between them. This CDR3 is 17 amino acids long. CDR1 is MNHEY and CDR2 is SMNVEV in the germline V gene (reference sequence). In DNA, the CDR3 is TGTGCCAGCAGTTTTGGGGGGGGCAGGAGAAGCAATCAGCCCCAGCATTTT. This encodes CASSFGGGRRSNQPQHF.

V gene TRBV11-2 combines with J gene TRBJ2-1, with D perhaps matching TRBD2 (6 bases). Between the trimmed V and J ends, which lost 2 bases and 4 bases, there was a span of 9 bases. This CDR3 has 14 residues. Looked up from germline, CDR1 is SGHAT and CDR2 is FQNNGV. The CDR3 bases are TGTGCCAGCAGCTTAACGGGAGAGTACAATGAGCAGTTCTTC. Translated, it gives CASSLTGEYNEQFF.

The V gene is TRBV28, the J gene TRBJ2-3; D not certain. The germline V gene has CDR1 MDHEN and CDR2 SYDVKM. The germline V and J ends were trimmed by 5 bases and 6 bases, with 12 bases remaining between them. The CDR3 sequence is 13 residues long. DNA for the CDR3: TGTGCCAGCAGTAAATCGAACGGGGATACGCAGTATTTT. Amino acid sequence: CASSKSNGDTQYF.

In the case of this clone: A much larger clone is a single base away; this may be a read error. The CDR3 region has the DNA TGTGCCAGCAGCTTCACAGATACGCAGTATTTT. It yields the protein CASSFTDTQYF. The J gene is TRBJ2-3, the V gene TRBV5-5, with no clear D. This CDR3 is built from 11 residues. V lost 2 bases and J lost 2, with 0 bases in between. CDR1 is SGHKS and CDR2 is YYEKEE in the germline V gene (reference sequence).

This rearrangement joins TRBV11-3 to TRBJ2-7; possible D gene TRBD2, 6 bases. V dropped 5 bases and J dropped 6 bases, with 11 bases sitting between them. Germline values: CDR1 SGHNT, CDR2 YENEEA. This CDR3 has 12 residues. This CDR3 reads CASSVGRGEQYF. CDR3 coding DNA: TGTGCCAGCAGCGTCGGGCGGGGCGAGCAGTACTTC.

V gene TRBV10-1 combines with J gene TRBJ2-7, with TRBD2 as a possible D gene (6 bases). The CDR3 spans 14 residues. Germline V CDR1 and CDR2: WNHNN, SYGVQD (reference sequence). The V end lost 6 bases, the J end lost 6 bases, and 18 bases lay between the germline ends. The CDR3 DNA sequence: TGCGCCAGCAGCCACGCTAGCGTCGGGTCCGAGCAGTACTTC. Its protein product is CASSHASVGSEQYF.

The CDR3 nucleotides are TGTGCCAGCTCACCAGGGGTCGAACCAGATACGCAGTATTTT. Translation gives CASSPGVEPDTQYF. The J gene is TRBJ2-3, the V gene TRBV18; no definite D call. CDR3 length: 14 amino acids. V gave up 2 bases and J gave up 4 bases, with 10 bases separating them. The germline V gene has CDR1 KGHSH and CDR2 LQKENI.

This clone appeared a few times. The chain recombines TRBV28 with TRBJ1-1, with D unclear. Trimming removed 3 bases from V and 6 bases from J, with 11 bases in between. CDR1 MDHEN and CDR2 SYDVKM come from the germline V gene. The CDR3 is 13 residues long. Here the CDR3 reads CASSFPRSPEAFF. The CDR3 DNA sequence: TGTGCCAGCAGTTTCCCCCGCTCACCTGAAGCTTTCTTT.

The gene calls are TRBV5-1 and TRBJ2-5; D remains unclear. CDR3 length equals 15 residues. The germline gives CDR1 SGHRS, CDR2 YFSETQ. Trimming removed 3 bases from V and 5 bases from J, with 17 bases in between. Here the CDR3 reads CASSSATKTWETQYF. As DNA, the CDR3 is TGCGCCAGCAGCTCAGCGACGAAGACGTGGGAGACCCAGTACTTC. Looking up the rest from reference TRBV5-1 and TRBJ2-5 gives the full variable domain: KAGVTQTPRYLIKTRGQQVTLSCSPISGHRSVSWYQQTPGQGLQFLFEYFSETQRNKGNFPGRFSGRQFSNSRSEMNVSTLELGDSALYLCASSSATKTWETQYFGPGTRLLVL.

The chain links TRBV2 to TRBJ1-4; no clear D. V lost 3 bases to trimming and J lost 7 bases, with 12 bases between them. The CDR3 has 14 amino acids. CDR1 and CDR2 from the germline V gene are SNHLY and FYNNEI. The CDR3 sequence is CASSDAHLGEKLFF. The CDR3 region has the DNA TGTGCCAGCAGTGACGCGCACCTCGGTGAAAAACTGTTTTTT.